This TCR beta chain is drawn from a study of T-cell memory formation after mild COVID-19. General study points: Shrinking CD4+ clones were chiefly CM and EM; CD8+ ones were chiefly EMRA.

V lost 3 bases and J lost 2, with 5 bases in between. This CDR3 is built from 12 residues. TCRdb reprocessed the 5' RACE reads with MiXCR, giving one entry per CDR3 protein. The sample lists about 410,000 distinct CDR3 sequences, roughly 18% occurring once. As regards this clonotype: Its antigen is not known.

This chain connects TRBV12-3 or TRBV12-4 to TRBJ2-7; D not certain. Specimen: PBMCs or a T cell subset sorted from them (not recorded which). The clonotype comes from a man aged 18-30 years who had mild COVID-19 (a few samples of this study predate the infection). Cell type and time point are not known. The CDR3 DNA is TGTGCCAGCAGTTTCCGGGCCTACGAGCAGTACTTC. Translating gives CASSFRAYEQYF.